The clone carrying this TCR beta chain was picked up a small number of times. This specimen includes other DNA sequences encoding the same CDR3. This sample was taken from a study of blood T cell repertoires in COVID-19. Study-wide background: Whether acute or convalescent, the COVID-19 samples came from the United States, Italy and Spain. Nucleic acid was either cDNA or gDNA, and it came from T cells, B-cell-depleted T cells, or PBMCs.

As originally analysed: Amplification of reference gene primers provided the estimated nucleated cell counts. Produced via immunoSEQ multiplex PCR; TCRdb's table is partial and in-frame only. Clone size and the V and J calls come from that table; the DNA yielded D and trimming. The data show roughly 150,000 clones, 77% seen once. Germline V gene data show CDR1 as MDHEN and CDR2 as SYDVKM. Losses at the gene ends were 6 bases for V and 1 base for J; bases not matched to a gene: 2. CDR3 size: 13 residues. This receptor was obtained from a man between 65 and 85 years old with acute or convalescent COVID-19. The V and J genes are TRBV28 and TRBJ2-5; 7 bases agree with TRBD1. The sample was peripheral blood. This CDR3 reads CASSRDSQETQYF. Written as DNA, the CDR3 is TGTGCCAGCAGCCGGGACAGCCAAGAGACCCAGTACTTC.